A single sample gave rise to the 15 T cell receptor beta chains below, sequenced in a study of shared clonotypes between healthy human individuals. Produced via immunoSEQ multiplex PCR; TCRdb's table is partial and in-frame only. Among some 2 million clones, 85% to 95% were seen once, and the ten largest hold roughly 1%. Terminally differentiated effector memory CD45RA+ cells were left out of the naive CD8 fraction, which was CD45RO-negative and positively selected for CCR7. Sequencing was performed on naive CD8+ T cells sorted from blood. Receptor source: a man aged 18 to 30 in good health.

With regard to this clone: Other DNA sequences in the same sample also yield this CDR3. The chain has TRBV30 and TRBJ1-4; unclear D gene. Germline loops: CDR1 GTSNPN, CDR2 SVGIG (reference sequence). The length of the CDR3 is 12 residues. V lost 3 bases, J lost 8 bases, and 10 bases lay in between. For the CDR3, the DNA is TGTGCCTGGAGCGCGGGTGGGGAAAAACTGTTTTTT. Protein: CAWSAGGEKLFF.

The chain couples TRBV2 to TRBJ1-6, with D possibly TRBD1 on 6 matching bases. The CDR3 has 16 amino acids. Germline assignment: CDR1 SNHLY and CDR2 FYNNEI. Trimming stripped 5 bases from V and 2 bases from J, with 13 bases between. CDR3 DNA sequence: TGTGCCAGCAGTCCCCAGGGGCGTACCTATAATTCACCCCTCCACTTT. This codes for CASSPQGRTYNSPLHF.

Concerning this clone itself: The same CDR3 can be traced to other DNA sequences in this sample. The chain carries TRBV9 and TRBJ2-7, with D tentatively TRBD2 (5 bases). This CDR3 comprises 13 residues. CDR1 is SGDLS, CDR2 YYNGEE, per germline. The germline V and J ends were trimmed by 2 bases and 1 base, with 7 bases remaining between them. CDR3 in amino acids: CASSVRESYEQYF. CDR3 DNA: TGTGCCAGCAGCGTTCGGGAATCCTACGAGCAGTACTTC.

The chain combines TRBV11-2 with TRBJ2-1; 7 bases agree with TRBD2. Trimming removed 7 bases from V and 2 bases from J; junction bases left unmatched: 8. This CDR3 is built from 15 residues. Germline assignment: CDR1 SGHAT and CDR2 FQNNGV. CDR3 in DNA: TGTGCCAGCATCTCTGGGGGGGAGGCCTACAATGAGCAGTTCTTC. Translating gives CASISGGEAYNEQFF.

The V gene is TRBV9, the J gene TRBJ2-3; D not resolved. Germline CDR1 SGDLS, CDR2 YYNGEE. Trimming stripped 4 bases from V and 1 base from J, with 4 bases between. CDR3 length: 12 residues. CDR3 DNA: TGTGCCAGCAGCACTCGCACAGATACGCAGTATTTT. The encoded protein is CASSTRTDTQYF.

The gene calls are TRBV9 and TRBJ2-1, with 14 bases identical to TRBD2. Per the germline V gene, CDR1 is SGDLS and CDR2 is YYNGEE. The CDR3 has 18 amino acids. The trim removed 6 bases at V and 5 bases at J, leaving 13 bases unmatched. CDR3 bases: TGTGCCAGCATAACCGGGACTAGCGGGAGAGCGTGGGACAATGAGCAGTTCTTC. Amino acids: CASITGTSGRAWDNEQFF. Combining the CDR3 with reference TRBV9 and TRBJ2-1 gives the whole variable domain DSGVTQTPKHLITATGQRVTLRCSPRSGDLSVYWYQQSLDQGLQFLIQYYNGEERAKGNILERFSAQQFPDLHSELNLSSLELGDSALYFCASITGTSGRAWDNEQFFGPGTRLTVL.

V and J are TRBV27 and TRBJ1-1, with 10 positions matching TRBD1. J lost 3 bases, V lost 4 bases, and 5 bases had no gene match. Germline V lookup: CDR1 MNHEY, CDR2 SMNVEV (reference sequence). CDR3 length: 15 amino acids. CDR3 bases: TGTGCCAGCAGTTCCCTCGGGACAGGGGACACTGAAGCTTTCTTT. Its protein product is CASSSLGTGDTEAFF.

The V call is TRBV7-6, the J call TRBJ2-1; 8 bases are shared with TRBD1. The germline V gene has CDR1 SGHVS and CDR2 FNYEAQ. CDR3 size: 15 residues. The ends lost 5 bases at V and 5 bases at J; junction bases unmatched: 8. CDR3 nucleotides: TGTGCCAGCAGCCCCATGGCGGGACAGGACAATGAGCAGTTCTTC. Its translation: CASSPMAGQDNEQFF.

The V gene is TRBV6-1, the J gene TRBJ2-2; a weak D match, TRBD1 (6 bases). The CDR3 extends over 16 amino acids. In germline, CDR1 is MNHNS, CDR2 SASEGT. V shed 3 bases and J shed 5 bases, with 16 bases lying between them. The CDR3 sequence: CASSERWGLVTGELFF. The CDR3 DNA sequence: TGTGCCAGCAGTGAGCGTTGGGGGCTGGTTACCGGGGAGCTGTTTTTT.

The genes are TRBV6-6 and TRBJ1-2; D not resolved. V lost 4 bases and J lost 1, with 13 bases in between. CDR3 length equals 15 residues. Germline CDR1 MNHNY, CDR2 SVGAGI (reference sequence). The CDR3 region is CASSSTRELNYGYTF. The CDR3 DNA sequence: TGTGCCAGCAGTTCGACCCGGGAACTTAACTATGGCTACACCTTC.

This rearrangement joins TRBV29-1 to TRBJ1-2, with a weak D call TRBD1 (5 bases). Germline V gene lookup returns CDR1 SQVTM and CDR2 ANQGSEA. V lost 1 base, J lost 2 bases, and 11 bases lay in between. The CDR3 is 14 residues long. CDR3 amino acids: CSVEAFGANYGYTF. The CDR3, as DNA: TGCAGCGTTGAAGCATTTGGGGCCAACTATGGCTACACCTTC.

The J gene is TRBJ2-7, the V gene TRBV11-2, with D perhaps given as TRBD1 or TRBD2 (5 bases each). This CDR3 is 15 amino acids long. CDR1 SGHAT and CDR2 FQNNGV come from the germline V gene. Trimming took 5 bases from V and 7 from J, leaving 21 bases between them. CDR3 protein: CASSPGPLTKGEQYF. The CDR3 nucleotides read TGTGCCAGCAGCCCGGGACCCCTTACGAAGGGGGAGCAGTACTTC.

The CDR3 loop is CASSSALAGGPDTQYF. The CDR3 bases are TGTGCCAGCAGTTCCGCCCTAGCGGGGGGGCCGGATACGCAGTATTTT. The chain has TRBV28 and TRBJ2-3; TRBD2 matches 12 bases. The CDR3 runs 16 residues. J gave up 6 bases and V 4 bases, and 8 bases lay outside the gene matches. Germline V gene data show CDR1 as MDHEN and CDR2 as SYDVKM. Full variable domain (remainder filled in from reference TRBV28 and TRBJ2-3): DVKVTQSSRYLVKRTGEKVFLECVQDMDHENMFWYRQDPGLGLRLIYFSYDVKMKEKGDIPEGYSVSREKKERFSLILESASTNQTSMYLCASSSALAGGPDTQYFGPGTRLTVL.

As to this clone: Other DNA sequences in the same sample also yield this CDR3. This chain connects TRBV7-6 to TRBJ2-5; D possibly corresponds to TRBD1 (5 bases). V lost 5 bases and J 3 bases, leaving 10 bases between the germline ends. Germline V gene sequence: CDR1 SGHVS, CDR2 FNYEAQ. CDR3 length: 13 residues. CDR3 DNA: TGTGCCAGCAGCCTCGACAGAGAAGAGACCCAGTACTTC. Translation: CASSLDREETQYF.

The J gene is TRBJ2-1, the V gene TRBV11-2; D not certain. Looked up from germline, CDR1 is SGHAT and CDR2 is FQNNGV. This CDR3 region has 13 residues. V shed 5 bases and J shed 4 bases, with 9 bases lying between them. CDR3 sequence reads: CASSGPVYNEQFF. CDR3 DNA sequence: TGTGCCAGCAGCGGTCCTGTTTACAATGAGCAGTTCTTC.